This T cell receptor beta chain is drawn from a study of shared clonotypes between healthy human individuals. Only in-frame clones appear in the TCRdb table, and some are missing; sequencing was by immunoSEQ multiplex PCR. The data contain millions of clones, over 85% of them singletons. About this clone itself: Antigen: not known.

All donors qualified as healthy HIV-negative adults and had experienced no recent acute infections or vaccinations. General study results and limits: Naive subsets tended to show greater estimated richness than memory subsets. Donor clonotype sharing was expected to depend on sequencing depth.

The CDR3 has 15 amino acids. V was clipped by 3 bases and J by 2 bases, with 14 bases between them. Germline loops: CDR1 SGHRS, CDR2 YFSETQ. J is TRBJ1-2 and V is TRBV5-1, with D perhaps matching TRBD1 (5 bases). This receptor was taken from a man between 18 and 35 years old in good health. Some clones in this sample may be carry-over from other donors' samples. The material sequenced was naive CD4+ T cells from PBMCs. Subset denoted: CD45RA+ positively selected. The DNA for the CDR3 is TGCGCCAGCAGCTCGGGACTGACCCCGAACTATGGCTACACCTTC. Encoded protein: CASSSGLTPNYGYTF.